A selection of T cell receptor beta chains follows, all from one sample in a study of immune evolution from preneoplasia to lung adenocarcinoma. Method: immunoSEQ multiplex PCR; TCRdb's copy keeps in-frame clones and lacks some. Altogether about 2,200 clones are present, about 80% being singletons, with the ten largest covering around a tenth. Sequencing was done on a sample of FFPE lung adenocarcinoma in situ tissue. The receptors stem from a person aged 70 to 85 with lung adenocarcinoma. Each CDR3 is given with its conserved first and last residue. The order of the fields is clone size, V gene, J gene, D gene, CDR3 DNA, CDR3 protein. D genes are given only for firm matches. Part of the rows lack a size; the others show once, few, many or a class for expanded clones.

abundance: .; v_gene: TRBV5-6; j_gene: TRBJ2-3; d_gene: TRBD1; CDR3nt: TGTGCCAGCAGCTTTAGGACAGGATTTGGGTCAGATACGCAGTATTTT; CDR3aa: CASSFRTGFGSDTQYF
abundance: .; v_gene: TRBV27; j_gene: TRBJ2-7; d_gene: TRBD1; CDR3nt: TGTGCCAGCCAACGGACAGGGTTGGCCTACGAGCAGTACTTC; CDR3aa: CASQRTGLAYEQYF
abundance: .; v_gene: TRBV7-2; j_gene: TRBJ2-7; d_gene: TRBD2; CDR3nt: TGTGCCAGCAGCTTAGCGCTTGACTTGACTAGCGGACTCTACGAGCAGTACTTC; CDR3aa: CASSLALDLTSGLYEQYF
abundance: once; v_gene: TRBV29-1; j_gene: TRBJ1-1; d_gene: .; CDR3nt: TGCAGCGCAGTCGTTTGGAACACTGAAGCTTTCTTT; CDR3aa: CSAVVWNTEAFF
abundance: .; v_gene: TRBV7-6; j_gene: TRBJ1-1; d_gene: .; CDR3nt: TGTGCCAGCAGCTTACCGGACACTGAAGCTTTCTTT; CDR3aa: CASSLPDTEAFF
abundance: .; v_gene: TRBV5-1; j_gene: TRBJ2-3; d_gene: TRBD2; CDR3nt: TGCGCCAGCAGCTTGGGGGGACTAGCGCGTACTAGCACAGATACGCAGTATTTT; CDR3aa: CASSLGGLARTSTDTQYF
abundance: .; v_gene: TRBV7-8; j_gene: TRBJ2-1; d_gene: .; CDR3nt: TGTGCCAGCAGCTTAGCGCAGGACAATGAGCAGTTCTTC; CDR3aa: CASSLAQDNEQFF
abundance: once; v_gene: TRBV5-4; j_gene: TRBJ2-2; d_gene: .; CDR3nt: TGTGCCAGCAGCCAAGAGATTAACACCGGGGAGCTGTTTTTT; CDR3aa: CASSQEINTGELFF
abundance: .; v_gene: TRBV11-3; j_gene: TRBJ2-1; d_gene: .; CDR3nt: TGTGCCAGCAGCTTTCAGAGGGCCGATGAGCAGTTCTTC; CDR3aa: CASSFQRADEQFF
abundance: .; v_gene: TRBV7-3; j_gene: TRBJ1-2; d_gene: .; CDR3nt: TGTGCCAGCAGCTTAGGGGGGGGTGGCGGCTACACCTTC; CDR3aa: CASSLGGGGGYTF
abundance: .; v_gene: TRBV7-8; j_gene: TRBJ2-7; d_gene: .; CDR3nt: TGTGCCAGCAGCACTGACGGGACTTACGAGCAGTACTTC; CDR3aa: CASSTDGTYEQYF
abundance: .; v_gene: TRBV28; j_gene: TRBJ1-3; d_gene: .; CDR3nt: TGTGCCAGCAGTCCCTCCCCTGGGGGAGTTGGAAACACCATATATTTT; CDR3aa: CASSPSPGGVGNTIYF
abundance: .; v_gene: TRBV10-3; j_gene: TRBJ2-7; d_gene: .; CDR3nt: TGTGCCATCAGTGAGGGGCGGGTGGATACCTACGAGCAGTACTTC; CDR3aa: CAISEGRVDTYEQYF
abundance: .; v_gene: TRBV4-2; j_gene: TRBJ1-1; d_gene: .; CDR3nt: TGTGCCAGCAGCCGTTCGTCAGGGACGAACACTGAAGCTTTCTTT; CDR3aa: CASSRSSGTNTEAFF
abundance: .; v_gene: TRBV9; j_gene: TRBJ1-1; d_gene: TRBD1; CDR3nt: TGTGCCAGCAGCGACCCCCGGGACAGGGGTTCAAACACTGAAGCTTTCTTT; CDR3aa: CASSDPRDRGSNTEAFF